What follows are 26 T cell receptor beta chains derived from one specimen sequenced in a study of shared T cell receptors in the human thymus. Clones were sequenced by immunoSEQ multiplex PCR, and TCRdb holds only the in-frame ones, with some missing. The sample carries about 660,000 clones, 80% to 90% recorded once. These data also featured in a second study, about human thymus T cells.

The material sequenced was thymocytes. The source is a boy under three years old with a congenital heart defect.

The gene calls are TRBV9 and TRBJ1-6; possible D gene TRBD1, 5 bases. CDR3 size: 18 residues. V lost 0 bases to trimming and J lost 7 bases, with 20 bases between them. Germline assignment: CDR1 SGDLS and CDR2 YYNGEE. For the CDR3, the DNA is TGTGCCAGCAGCGTAGCTCTTGTGGGGACTGGGCCCAATTCACCCCTCCACTTT. It translates to CASSVALVGTGPNSPLHF. Looking up the rest from reference TRBV9 and TRBJ1-6 gives the full variable domain: DSGVTQTPKHLITATGQRVTLRCSPRSGDLSVYWYQQSLDQGLQFLIQYYNGEERAKGNILERFSAQQFPDLHSELNLSSLELGDSALYFCASSVALVGTGPNSPLHFGNGTRLTVT.

The count of this clone is one. The chain couples TRBV5-4 to TRBJ2-3; perhaps TRBD1 as D (5 bases). The CDR3 extends over 17 amino acids. CDR1 and CDR2 from the germline V gene are SGHNT and YYREEE (reference sequence). V lost 4 bases and J 2 bases, leaving 20 bases between the germline ends. The CDR3 DNA follows: TGTGCCAGCAGCCTCCAAAAACAGGTCCCGAACACAGATACGCAGTATTTT. Encoded protein: CASSLQKQVPNTDTQYF. The variable domain in full, with the rest retrieved from reference TRBV5-4 and TRBJ2-3, is ETGVTQSPTHLIKTRGQQVTLRCSSQSGHNTVSWYQQALGQGPQFIFQYYREEENGRGNFPPRFSGLQFPNYSSELNVNALELDDSALYLCASSLQKQVPNTDTQYFGPGTRLTVL.

The V and J genes are TRBV9 and TRBJ1-1, with 8 bases matching TRBD1. The CDR3 runs to 16 residues. V shed 3 bases and J 4 bases; nucleotides not matched to a gene: 11. CDR1 is SGDLS, CDR2 YYNGEE, per germline. The chain's CDR3 is CASSAVTGARSTEAFF. The CDR3 nucleotides are TGTGCCAGCAGCGCCGTGACAGGGGCGAGGTCCACTGAAGCTTTCTTT.

The chain combines TRBV6-1 with TRBJ2-7; D might be TRBD1 (6 bases). Germline V lookup: CDR1 MNHNS, CDR2 SASEGT. Trimming removed 2 bases at V and 3 bases at J, with 23 bases between. The CDR3 is made up of 18 amino acids. CDR3 sequence reads: CASSECGTLSLDHYEQYF. CDR3 bases: TGTGCCAGCAGTGAATGTGGGACACTGTCTTTGGACCACTACGAGCAGTACTTC.

The CDR3 is CASSPPGTGNEQYF. CDR3 in DNA: TGTGCCAGCAGTCCCCCCGGGACAGGGAACGAGCAGTACTTC. This chain links TRBV6-5 with TRBJ2-7; TRBD1 matches at 9 bases. Looked up from germline, CDR1 is MNHEY and CDR2 is SVGAGI. The CDR3 consists of 14 residues. After removal of 5 bases from V and 5 bases from J, the junction contained 7 bases not matched to a gene.

The rearrangement joins TRBV4-3 to TRBJ2-3, with TRBD2 identical over 8 bases. This CDR3 contains 17 residues. From germline, CDR1 is LGHNA and CDR2 YSLEER. V lost 4 bases to trimming and J lost 2 bases; unmatched junction nucleotides: 11. The CDR3 region is CASSRGASGSYTDTQYF. The CDR3 nucleotides read TGCGCCAGCAGCCGAGGAGCGAGCGGGAGCTACACAGATACGCAGTATTTT.

This sequence joins TRBV25-1 and TRBJ1-2; maybe TRBD1 (6 bases). This CDR3 has 15 amino acids. Trimming took 0 bases from V and 7 from J, leaving 15 bases between them. CDR1 and CDR2 (germline): MGHDK, SYGVNS. CDR3 loop: CASSEYGRGGSGYTF. As DNA, the CDR3 is TGTGCCAGCAGTGAATACGGCAGGGGCGGCTCTGGCTACACCTTC.

The chain recombines TRBV13 with TRBJ2-3; D remains ambiguous. V lost 5 bases and J lost 0, with 15 bases in between. This CDR3 region has 16 residues. Germline V gene lookup returns CDR1 PRHDT and CDR2 FYEKMQ (reference sequence). CDR3 in DNA: TGTGCCAGCAGCGCGCTACGAGGCGGTAGCACAGATACGCAGTATTTT. It is translated as CASSALRGGSTDTQYF.

V is TRBV15 and J is TRBJ1-2; D is perhaps TRBD1 (5 bases). V lost 8 bases to trimming and J lost 4 bases, with 14 bases between them. Germline V lookup: CDR1 LNHNV, CDR2 YYDKDF (reference sequence). The CDR3 sequence is 13 residues long. The CDR3: CATGGGRGYGYTF. The DNA for the CDR3 is TGTGCCACCGGGGGAGGCCGGGGCTATGGCTACACCTTC.

The genes are TRBV29-1 and TRBJ1-5; D gene uncertain. V shed 4 bases and J shed 2 bases, with 9 bases lying between them. CDR3 length: 13 residues. Germline V gene data show CDR1 as SQVTM and CDR2 as ANQGSEA. CDR3 DNA: TGCAGCGTTGGGCCCAGCGGCAATCAGCCCCAGCATTTT. Its protein is CSVGPSGNQPQHF.

The DNA of the CDR3 is TGTGCCAGCAGTTTAAGAGCGGAAAGACGCGCGAACACCGGGGAGCTGTTTTTT. Its protein product is CASSLRAERRANTGELFF. The chain recombines TRBV28 with TRBJ2-2, with D possibly matching TRBD2 (5 bases). Germline V gene data show CDR1 as MDHEN and CDR2 as SYDVKM. CDR3 length: 18 amino acids. V gave up 2 bases and J gave up 0 bases, with 16 bases separating them.

In this sample, this clone turned up a few times. The chain has TRBV28 and TRBJ1-2, with 7 bases matching TRBD1. CDR1 MDHEN and CDR2 SYDVKM come from the germline V gene. The trim removed 3 bases at V and 4 bases at J, leaving 2 bases unmatched. The CDR3 consists of 13 residues. This CDR3 is CASSFRGVYGYTF. Written as DNA, the CDR3 is TGTGCCAGCAGTTTCAGGGGGGTCTATGGCTACACCTTC.

The chain uses TRBV27 and TRBJ2-7, with 8 bases matching TRBD1. Germline V gene sequence: CDR1 MNHEY, CDR2 SMNVEV (reference sequence). This CDR3 has 15 amino acids. V lost 3 bases, J lost 1 base, and 5 bases stayed unmatched. CDR3 nucleotide sequence: TGTGCCAGCAGTTTTGTTCGGGACAGGTCCTACGAGCAGTACTTC. Translating it yields CASSFVRDRSYEQYF.

The rearrangement joins TRBV19 to TRBJ2-4; the match to TRBD2 covers 9 bases. This CDR3 region has 15 residues. Trimming took 6 bases from V and 1 from J; bases not matched to a gene: 4. Per germline, CDR1 LNHDA and CDR2 SQIVND (reference sequence). This chain's CDR3 is CASRGGRGAKNIQYF. In nucleotides, the CDR3 is TGTGCCAGTAGGGGCGGGAGGGGTGCCAAAAACATTCAGTACTTC. The variable domain in full, completed from reference TRBV19 and TRBJ2-4, reads DGGITQSPKYLFRKEGQNVTLSCEQNLNHDAMYWYRQDPGQGLRLIYYSQIVNDFQKGDIAEGYSVSREKKESFPLTVTSAQKNPTAFYLCASRGGRGAKNIQYFGAGTRLSVL.

The rearrangement joins TRBV7-3 to TRBJ2-3; 9 bases line up with TRBD1. J lost 5 bases, V lost 5 bases, and 8 bases had no gene match. Germline V gives CDR1 SGHTA, CDR2 FQGTGA. The CDR3 consists of 15 residues. Here the CDR3 reads CASSVGQGMGDTQYF. As DNA, the CDR3 is TGTGCCAGCAGCGTGGGACAGGGAATGGGAGATACGCAGTATTTT.

The chain's CDR3 is CASSLDGGSPNGFF. As DNA, the CDR3 is TGTGCCAGCAGCTTGGACGGCGGGAGCCCGAACGGGTTCTTC. The chain links TRBV5-4 to TRBJ2-1; 7 bases fit TRBD2. Germline assignment: CDR1 SGHNT and CDR2 YYREEE (reference sequence). V was pared by 0 bases and J by 15 bases, with 12 bases of the junction left unmatched. The CDR3 is made up of 14 amino acids. The whole variable domain, filled in from reference TRBV5-4 and TRBJ2-1, reads ETGVTQSPTHLIKTRGQQVTLRCSSQSGHNTVSWYQQALGQGPQFIFQYYREEENGRGNFPPRFSGLQFPNYSSELNVNALELDDSALYLCASSLDGGSPNGFFGPGTRLTVL.

J is TRBJ2-1 and V is TRBV29-1; 11 bases align to TRBD2. V gave up 6 bases and J gave up 7 bases; unmatched junction bases: 14. Germline CDR1 and CDR2: SQVTM and ANQGSEA. The CDR3 extends over 16 amino acids. The CDR3 nucleotides are TGCAGCGTAGAAAGGATAGCGGGAGGGCCAGGGAATGAGCAGTTCTTC. Translated, it gives CSVERIAGGPGNEQFF.

The chain carries TRBV28 and TRBJ1-1; tentative D call: TRBD1 (5 bases). Between the trimmed V and J ends, which lost 8 bases and 5 bases, there was a span of 15 bases. Germline assignment: CDR1 MDHEN and CDR2 SYDVKM. This CDR3 has 13 residues. The CDR3 DNA reads as TGTGCCAGCGGGCCTCGGGGGAGGACTGAAGCTTTCTTT. Residues: CASGPRGRTEAFF.

V is TRBV5-1 and J is TRBJ2-5; 7 nucleotides agree with TRBD2. The DNA end favors TRBJ2-7, so the J call may be wrong. Germline V lookup: CDR1 SGHRS, CDR2 YFSETQ. The CDR3 loop spans 17 amino acids. The CDR3 spells CASSKGGRLGSSYEQYF. The CDR3 nucleotides read TGCGCCAGCAGTAAGGGCGGGAGATTGGGGAGCTCCTACGAGCAGTACTTC.

The chain uses TRBV5-4 and TRBJ2-7; D is possibly TRBD1 (6 bases). CDR1 and CDR2 (germline): SGHNT, YYREEE (reference sequence). The CDR3 runs 15 residues. V lost 2 bases, J lost 2 bases, and 14 bases lay in between. In DNA, the CDR3 is TGTGCCAGCAGCTTAAAAGGGACATCCCCCTACGAGCAGTACTTC. Translation gives CASSLKGTSPYEQYF.

This chain links TRBV4-1 with TRBJ2-1; 12 bases are shared with TRBD2. Germline V gene sequence: CDR1 MGHRA, CDR2 YSYEKL. The V gene end was trimmed by 0 bases and the J gene end by 10 bases; junction bases not matched to a gene: 7. This CDR3 has 16 residues. The CDR3 DNA sequence: TGCGCCAGCAGCCAAGATAGGACTAGCGGGGCTTGGGAGCAGTTCTTC. The encoded protein is CASSQDRTSGAWEQFF.

This clone was recorded a few times. The V gene is TRBV19, the J gene TRBJ1-1; D is undetermined. CDR3 length: 14 residues. Germline V CDR1 and CDR2: LNHDA, SQIVND (reference sequence). V dropped 4 bases and J dropped 5 bases, with 14 bases sitting between them. The CDR3 protein is CASSTHGLRTEAFF. CDR3 in DNA: TGTGCCAGTAGTACTCACGGTTTGAGAACTGAAGCTTTCTTT.

This chain connects TRBV28 to TRBJ2-7, with D maybe TRBD2 (6 bases). Germline CDR1 and CDR2: MDHEN and SYDVKM. The CDR3 runs 15 residues. V lost 3 bases to trimming and J lost 6 bases, with 18 bases between them. The CDR3 nucleotides read TGTGCCAGCAGTTTTGGGATGCCCCCCGGGGGCGAGCAGTACTTC. Its translation: CASSFGMPPGGEQYF.

CDR3: CASSARGGNTEAFF. The CDR3 nucleotides are TGTGCCAGCAGCGCACGCGGGGGTAACACTGAAGCTTTCTTT. This chain connects TRBV7-2 to TRBJ1-1, with D possibly being TRBD1 (5 bases). The CDR3 totals 14 residues. Germline CDR1 reads SGHTA; CDR2 reads FQGNSA. Trimming cost V 5 bases and J 2 bases, with 12 bases left between them.

This clone has a handful of counts. This chain links TRBV28 with TRBJ1-2; 10 nucleotides align to TRBD1. The ends lost 6 bases at V and 8 bases at J; junction bases unmatched: 3. Germline CDR1 and CDR2: MDHEN and SYDVKM. This CDR3 comprises 12 residues. The CDR3, as DNA: TGTGCCAGCAGCGACAGGGGGCGAGGCTACACCTTC. Amino acids: CASSDRGRGYTF.

This clone was detected only a few times. This chain links TRBV14 with TRBJ2-1; 7 nucleotides align to TRBD2. The CDR3 has 16 residues. Trimming cost V 0 bases and J 7 bases; bases outside gene matches: 9. Germline CDR1 SGHDN, CDR2 FVKESK. The CDR3 region has the DNA TGTGCCAGCAGCCAAGATCATGTGGGAGGGCCAAATGAGCAGTTCTTC. Amino acids: CASSQDHVGGPNEQFF.